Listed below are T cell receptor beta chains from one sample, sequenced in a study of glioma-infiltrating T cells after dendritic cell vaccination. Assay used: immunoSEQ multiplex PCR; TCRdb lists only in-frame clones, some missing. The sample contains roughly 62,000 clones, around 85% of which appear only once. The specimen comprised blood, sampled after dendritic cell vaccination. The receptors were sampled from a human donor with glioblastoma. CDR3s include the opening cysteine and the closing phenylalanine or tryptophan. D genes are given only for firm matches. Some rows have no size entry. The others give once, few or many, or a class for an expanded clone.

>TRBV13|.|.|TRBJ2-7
TGTGCCAGCAGCCCCCAGCGATCCTACGAGCAGTACTTC
CASSPQRSYEQYF
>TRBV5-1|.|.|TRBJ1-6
TGCGCCAGCAGCCCCTATGAGGGGGAGGGTTCACCCCTCCACTTT
CASSPYEGEGSPLHF
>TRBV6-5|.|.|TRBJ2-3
TGTGCCAGCAGTTCATACACCCAGCGGAGCACAGATACGCAGTATTTT
CASSSYTQRSTDTQYF
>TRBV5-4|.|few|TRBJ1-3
TGTGCCAGCAGCTTGGACAGGGCCCCAGGAAACACCATATATTTT
CASSLDRAPGNTIYF
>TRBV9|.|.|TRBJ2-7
TGTGCCAGCAGCCCCGAGTGGGGTCTTCGGGATGAGCAGTACTTC
CASSPEWGLRDEQYF
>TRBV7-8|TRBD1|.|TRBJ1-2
TGTGCCAGCAGCCCGGGACAGGGTCTTGGCTACACCTTC
CASSPGQGLGYTF
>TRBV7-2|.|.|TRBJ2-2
TGTGCCAGCAGCCCATTGGGGGGTAACACCGGGGAGCTGTTTTTT
CASSPLGGNTGELFF
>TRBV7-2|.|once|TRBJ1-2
TGTGCCAGCAGCCCTACGCTTAACTATGGCTACACCTTC
CASSPTLNYGYTF
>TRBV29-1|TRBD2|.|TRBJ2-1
TGCAGCGTACAGCGGGATTCCTACAATGAGCAGTTCTTC
CSVQRDSYNEQFF
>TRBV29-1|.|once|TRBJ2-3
TGCAGCGTCGGACGGGATACTTCAACAGATACGCAGTATTTT
CSVGRDTSTDTQYF
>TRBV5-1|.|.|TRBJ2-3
TGCGCCAGCAGCTCAAGCGGGCCAGGCGGCACAGATACGCAGTATTTT
CASSSSGPGGTDTQYF
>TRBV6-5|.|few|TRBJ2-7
TGTGCCAGCAGTCAGGGGCAAAGGGAGCAGTACTTC
CASSQGQREQYF
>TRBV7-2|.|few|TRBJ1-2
TGTGCCAGCAGCTTAGAGCAGGAAGTTAACTATGGCTACACCTTC
CASSLEQEVNYGYTF
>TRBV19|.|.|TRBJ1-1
TGTGCCAGTAGTATAGATGGAGACCGAACTGAAGCTTTCTTT
CASSIDGDRTEAFF
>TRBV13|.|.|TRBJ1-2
TGTGCCAGCAGACCCGGGACTGGGAACTATGGCTACACCTTC
CASRPGTGNYGYTF
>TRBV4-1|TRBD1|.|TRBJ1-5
TGCGCCAGCAGCCCATTCGGGACAGACGGCAATCAGCCCCAGCATTTT
CASSPFGTDGNQPQHF
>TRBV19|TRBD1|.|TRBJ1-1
TGTGCCAGTAGTCTGACAGGGCGCGGGTACGGCACTGAAGCTTTCTTT
CASSLTGRGYGTEAFF
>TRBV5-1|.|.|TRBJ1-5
TGCGCCAGCAGCTTGAATCCAACGGGCAATCAGCCCCAGCATTTT
CASSLNPTGNQPQHF
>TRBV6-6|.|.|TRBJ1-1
TGTGCCAGCAGTTATGGCTTCACTGAAGCTTTCTTT
CASSYGFTEAFF
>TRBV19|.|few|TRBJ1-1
TGTGCCAGTAGTATTTCATCCGGGGTAGCTTTCTTT
CASSISSGVAFF
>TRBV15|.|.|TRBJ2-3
TGTGCCACCAGCAGAGACCAGGGGAGGGTAGGGGCGCAAGATACGCAGTATTTT
CATSRDQGRVGAQDTQYF
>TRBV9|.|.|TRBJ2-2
TGTGCCAGCAGCTCCCCCGGGACAATTAACACCGGGGAGCTGTTTTTT
CASSSPGTINTGELFF
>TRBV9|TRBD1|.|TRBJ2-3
TGTGCCAGCTCCAGGGGGCGGTCAGATACGCAGTATTTT
CASSRGRSDTQYF
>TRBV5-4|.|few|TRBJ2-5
TGTGCCAGCAGCTCGAGGGGGGGCCTCGGGGAGACCCAGTACTTC
CASSSRGGLGETQYF
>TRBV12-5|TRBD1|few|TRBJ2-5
TGTGCTAGTGGTTTGGCCGGGACAGCAGAGACCCAGTACTTC
CASGLAGTAETQYF
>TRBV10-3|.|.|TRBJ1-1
TGTGCCACAGTGACAGACCCCATGAACACTGAAGCTTTCTTT
CATVTDPMNTEAFF
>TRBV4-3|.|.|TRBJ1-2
TGCGCCAGCAGCCAAGCCCCAGGGGTATATGGCTACACCTTC
CASSQAPGVYGYTF
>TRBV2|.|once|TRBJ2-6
TGTGCCAGCAGTGACCCAGGGGCCCGCTCTGGGGCCAACGTCCTGACTTTC
CASSDPGARSGANVLTF
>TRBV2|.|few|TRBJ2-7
TGTGCCAGCAGTGGCAACAGGGAAGGCGAGCAGTACTTC
CASSGNREGEQYF
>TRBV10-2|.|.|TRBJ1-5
TGCGCCAGCAGTGAGTCGCGAGATTTTCGGGGCAATCAGCCCCAGCATTTT
CASSESRDFRGNQPQHF
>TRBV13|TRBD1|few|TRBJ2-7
TGTGCCAGCAGCTTAGTGGCCGGGACAGGGAACTACGAGCAGTACTTC
CASSLVAGTGNYEQYF
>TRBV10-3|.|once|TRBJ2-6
TGTGCCATCCCTCTCAACTATGGGAGCTCTGGGGCCAACGTCCTGACTTTC
CAIPLNYGSSGANVLTF
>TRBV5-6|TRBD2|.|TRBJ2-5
TGTGCCAGCAGCTGGGGACTAGCGGGGGGCTCGAAGACCCAGTACTTC
CASSWGLAGGSKTQYF
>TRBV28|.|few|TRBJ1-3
TGTGCCAGCAGTCCCCCTCATGGGCCCGGTGTGAGAAACACCATATATTTT
CASSPPHGPGVRNTIYF
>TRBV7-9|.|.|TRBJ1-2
TGTGCCAGCAGCCCGAGCGGGGGTGATGGCTACACCTTC
CASSPSGGDGYTF
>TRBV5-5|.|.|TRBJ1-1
TGTGCCAGCAGCTCAGGGGTTGAAGCTTTCTTT
CASSSGVEAFF
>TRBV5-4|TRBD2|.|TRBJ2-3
TGTGCCAGCAGCAGGGGGACTAGCGGGGGGGACACAGATACGCAGTATTTT
CASSRGTSGGDTDTQYF
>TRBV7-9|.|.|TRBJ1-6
TGTGCCAGCAGCTTTCCCAGCTATAATTCACCCCTCCACTTT
CASSFPSYNSPLHF
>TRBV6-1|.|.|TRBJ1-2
TGTGCCAGCACCCCACGGGGTGTTACTACTTATGGCTACACCTTC
CASTPRGVTTYGYTF
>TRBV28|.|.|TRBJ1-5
TGTGCCAGCAGTTCATCCTACCGGGCCCCAGCAGGGCAGCCCCAGCATTTT
CASSSSYRAPAGQPQHF
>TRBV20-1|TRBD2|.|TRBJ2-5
TGCAGTGCCGGGACTAGGGAGACCCAGTACTTC
CSAGTRETQYF
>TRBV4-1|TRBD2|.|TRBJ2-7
TGCGCCAGCAGCCGGCCCCAAGCGGGACTAGCGTTCTACGAGCAGTACTTC
CASSRPQAGLAFYEQYF
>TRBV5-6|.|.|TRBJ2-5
TGTGCCAGCAGCCAACTTGACAGACTCCAAGAGACCCAGTACTTC
CASSQLDRLQETQYF
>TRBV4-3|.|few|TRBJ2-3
TGCGCCACCAGCCTGAGGCATGGAGGTCGCGCAGATACGCAGTATTTT
CATSLRHGGRADTQYF
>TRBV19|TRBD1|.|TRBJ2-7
TGTGCCAGTAGTACGACAGGGAGCTACGAGCAGTACTTC
CASSTTGSYEQYF
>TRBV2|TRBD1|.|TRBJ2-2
TGTGCCAGCACTCTGGACAGGGGAAACACCGGGGAGCTGTTTTTT
CASTLDRGNTGELFF
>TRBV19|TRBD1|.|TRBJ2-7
TGTGCCAGTAGTTGGGACAGGGGGCTAACCTACGAGCAGTACTTC
CASSWDRGLTYEQYF
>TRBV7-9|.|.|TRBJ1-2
TGTGCCAGCAGCCTCGGACAGCCCCTCTACTATGGCTACACCTTC
CASSLGQPLYYGYTF
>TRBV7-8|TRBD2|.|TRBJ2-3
TGTGCCAGCACCAGACTAGCTACTACGGATACGCAGTATTTT
CASTRLATTDTQYF
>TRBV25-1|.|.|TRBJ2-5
TGTGCCAGCAGTAAAATTGGGGGCCCCGAGACCCAGTACTTC
CASSKIGGPETQYF
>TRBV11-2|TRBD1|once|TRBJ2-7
TGTGCCAGCAGCTTGGGGACAGGCTCCTACGAGCAGTACTTC
CASSLGTGSYEQYF